Listed here are 8 T cell receptor beta chains from one sample, sequenced in a study of T-cell reconstitution after alpha-beta-depleted transplantation in children. Molecular barcoding with unique molecular identifiers was used for the TCRbeta library. Each CDR3 protein gets one entry after TCRdb re-called the PCR reads with MiXCR. The sample carries a few hundred thousand distinct CDR3 sequences, 13% recorded once. This material consisted of PBMCs, mostly from graft donor cells, taken 360 days after TCRalphabeta/CD19-depleted stem cell transplant. The receptors derive from a male patient under 18 who had a stem cell transplant for acute myeloid leukemia, so the T cells may come from the graft donor.

A few counts support this clonotype. The chain recombines TRBV2 with TRBJ2-6; possible D gene TRBD1, 6 bases. Looked up from germline, CDR1 is SNHLY and CDR2 is FYNNEI. CDR3 length: 17 amino acids. Deletions cut 2 bases from V and 0 bases from J, with 11 bases between. The CDR3 DNA is TGTGCCAGCAGTGAAAGGACAGCCTACTCTGGGGCCAACGTCCTGACTTTC. This encodes CASSERTAYSGANVLTF.

This clonotype showed up many times. This chain uses TRBV20-1 with TRBJ2-3; 9 bases match TRBD2. The germline gives CDR1 DFQATT, CDR2 SNEGSKA (reference sequence). The ends lost 5 bases at V and 3 bases at J; junction bases unmatched: 9. This CDR3 comprises 15 residues. The CDR3 bases are TGCAGTGCTCTTCATAGCGGGAGAGGGACAGATACGCAGTATTTT. Translation gives CSALHSGRGTDTQYF.

This clonotype came up a few times. The rearrangement links TRBV6-1 to TRBJ2-1, with 12 bases matching TRBD2. V trimming: 7 bases; J trimming: 9 bases; junction bases outside the gene matches: 10. Germline assignment: CDR1 MNHNS and CDR2 SASEGT. The CDR3 has 15 amino acids. CDR3 nucleotides: TGTGCCAGCATGCAAGGACTAGCGGGAAAGGCTGAGCAGTTCTTC. It yields the protein CASMQGLAGKAEQFF.

There are many counts of this clonotype. J is TRBJ2-3 and V is TRBV9; D remains unclear. Germline V gives CDR1 SGDLS, CDR2 YYNGEE. The CDR3 is 13 amino acids. Trimming shortened V by 0 bases and J by 8 bases, and 10 bases separated the two germline ends. The CDR3 loop reads CASSVGPEGTQYF. DNA of the CDR3: TGTGCCAGCAGCGTAGGCCCCGAAGGTACGCAGTATTTT.

The chain uses TRBV21-1 and TRBJ2-2. TRBV21-1 is termed a pseudogene. This CDR3 is 15 amino acids long. CDR3 sequence reads: CASSSAYVGTGELFF. CDR3 coding DNA: TGTGCCAGCAGCTCCGCGTATGTAGGCACCGGGGAGCTGTTTTTT.

The chain joins TRBV20-1 to TRBJ2-5; TRBD2 aligns across 8 bases. This CDR3 comprises 13 residues. With 6 bases clipped from V and 3 bases from J, the junction kept 6 bases outside the gene matches. Germline V gene data show CDR1 as DFQATT and CDR2 as SNEGSKA (reference sequence). The CDR3 sequence: CSAQKAGEETQYF. In DNA, the CDR3 is TGCAGTGCGCAGAAAGCGGGAGAAGAGACCCAGTACTTC.

J is TRBJ2-7 and V is TRBV5-6, with 8 positions matching TRBD2. Germline V gene lookup returns CDR1 SGHDT and CDR2 YYEEEE. Germline trimming cut 2 bases from V and 0 bases from J; bases unmatched to any gene: 7. There are 16 residues in the CDR3. The chain's CDR3 is CASSFRTGGSSYEQYF. The CDR3 region has the DNA TGTGCCAGCAGCTTTCGGACGGGAGGGAGCTCCTACGAGCAGTACTTC.

This clonotype came up a few times. The CDR3 coding sequence is TGTGCCAGCATCTCTCCATGGCGGGAGGGCCCCACAGATACGCAGTATTTT. This encodes CASISPWREGPTDTQYF. The chain joins TRBV28 to TRBJ2-3; TRBD2 matches at 9 bases. The germline CDR1 and CDR2 sequences are MDHEN and SYDVKM. The CDR3 spans 17 residues. J gave up 2 bases and V 7 bases, and 13 bases lay outside the gene matches.